Each of the 13 T cell receptor beta chains below was sequenced from the same sample in a study of metastatic and nonmetastatic thyroid tumors. TCRdb reprocessed the PCR reads via MiXCR. Among approximately 16,000 clones listed, under 15% were seen once. Before thyroid surgery, none of the patients had received any treatment. The sequenced material came from tumor tissue. These receptors were taken from a female donor with papillary thyroid cancer or a benign thyroid nodule (not recorded which). Some clones in this sample may be carry-over from other donors' samples.

At least ten counts were recorded for this clone. This rearrangement joins TRBV11-1 to TRBJ2-3, with TRBD2 as a possible D gene (5 bases). The CDR3 spans 17 residues. Germline loops: CDR1 SGHAT, CDR2 FQDESV (reference sequence). The V end was cut by 1 base, the J end by 0 bases, with 14 bases between. CDR3 region: CASSLEGRRTSTDTQYF. CDR3 sequence (DNA): TGTGCCAGCAGCTTAGAAGGGCGGCGGACTAGCACAGATACGCAGTATTTT.

This clone was seen at least ten times. The CDR3 DNA sequence: TGTGCCAGCAGCCATTATTCAACAGGGAACGATGGCTACACCTTC. It yields the protein CASSHYSTGNDGYTF. The V and J genes are TRBV16 and TRBJ1-2; TRBD1 might be the D (6 bases). Germline V CDR1 and CDR2: KGHSY, FQNENV. The CDR3 consists of 15 residues. The V end lost 3 bases, the J end lost 6 bases, and 17 bases lay between the germline ends.

This clone came up many times. J is TRBJ2-5 and V is TRBV2; D gene unclear. Looked up from germline, CDR1 is SNHLY and CDR2 is FYNNEI. The CDR3 length is 14 residues. Between the trimmed V and J ends, which lost 2 bases and 2 bases, there was a span of 9 bases. As DNA, the CDR3 is TGTGCCAGCAGTGAAACGGCAGGTCAAGAGACCCAGTACTTC. Amino acids: CASSETAGQETQYF.

This clone was observed a handful of times. The CDR3 sequence: CASSFFTEAYEQYF. In DNA form, the CDR3 reads TGTGCCAGCAGTTTCTTTACAGAAGCCTACGAGCAGTACTTC. The chain joins TRBV28 to TRBJ2-7; D not certain. The CDR3 is made up of 14 amino acids. Trimming cost V 3 bases and J 2 bases, with 11 bases left between them. Looked up from germline, CDR1 is MDHEN and CDR2 is SYDVKM.

Many counts were recorded for this clone. The chain has TRBV18 and TRBJ2-1; D may be TRBD1 (6 bases). CDR3 length: 15 residues. Germline lookup yields CDR1 KGHSH and CDR2 LQKENI. The V end lost 4 bases, the J end lost 0 bases, and 10 bases lay between the germline ends. The CDR3 protein is CASSLSTGSYNEQFF. The CDR3, as DNA: TGTGCCAGCTCACTTTCGACAGGCTCCTACAATGAGCAGTTCTTC.

This clone was seen many times. A much larger clone sits a single nucleotide away, making a read error possible. This sample also contains other DNA sequences that code for the same CDR3. The V gene is TRBV3-1, the J gene TRBJ2-7; tentative D call: TRBD2 (6 bases). The CDR3 covers 15 residues. From germline, CDR1 is LGHDT and CDR2 YNNKEL (reference sequence). The DNA for the CDR3 is TGCGCCAGCAGCCTAGGCCGACTAGGGTTTGCCGAGCAGTACTTC. Protein sequence: CASSLGRLGFAEQYF.

There are many counts of this clone. J is TRBJ2-7 and V is TRBV11-2, with D unresolved. V lost 3 bases and J lost 2, with 11 bases in between. Looked up from germline, CDR1 is SGHAT and CDR2 is FQNNGV. The CDR3 consists of 14 residues. Here the CDR3 DNA reads TGTGCCAGCAGCTTTTGGTTCATACCCTACGAGCAGTACTTC. It specifies CASSFWFIPYEQYF. Combining the CDR3 with reference TRBV11-2 and TRBJ2-7 gives the whole variable domain EAGVAQSPRYKIIEKRQSVAFWCNPISGHATLYWYQQILGQGPKLLIQFQNNGVVDDSQLPKDRFSAERLKGVDSTLKIQPAKLEDSAVYLCASSFWFIPYEQYFGPGTRLTVT.

This clone was detected many times. The rearrangement uses TRBV7-2 and TRBJ1-1; D gene uncertain. The CDR3 has 13 amino acids. V gave up 2 bases and J gave up 1 base, with 5 bases separating them. Germline CDR1 SGHTA, CDR2 FQGNSA. CDR3 nucleotide sequence: TGTGCCAGCAGCTTAACTACGAACACTGAAGCTTTCTTT. As protein: CASSLTTNTEAFF.

This chain uses TRBV28 with TRBJ2-3, with D perhaps TRBD2 (6 bases). The V gene lost 3 bases and the J gene lost 2 bases, with 15 bases spanning the gap. The CDR3 has 16 residues. The V gene's germline CDR1 is MDHEN and CDR2 SYDVKM. CDR3: CASSFKAGYDTDTQYF. CDR3 DNA: TGTGCCAGCAGTTTTAAGGCGGGATACGACACAGATACGCAGTATTTT.

About this clone: A much larger clone differs from this one at a single base, so this may be a read error. The sample carries other DNA sequences with the same CDR3. This chain uses TRBV7-9 with TRBJ1-1; D is unresolved. The CDR3 has 13 residues. Germline V gene data show CDR1 as SEHNR and CDR2 as FQNEAQ (reference sequence). Here the CDR3 reads CASSLAFVVQAFF. CDR3 coding DNA: TGTGCCAGCAGCTTAGCATTCGTTGTTCAAGCCTTCTTT.

In regard to this clone: As the CDR3 is not closed by the conserved phenylalanine or tryptophan, this likely results from a read error. The chain recombines TRBV12-3 or TRBV12-4 with TRBJ1-1; D is unresolved. The CDR3 is 14 amino acids. Trimming removed 3 bases from V and 3 bases from J, with 11 bases in between. The CDR3 here is CASSFLRRDTEAFL. The CDR3, as DNA: TGTGCCAGCAGTTTCCTGAGACGGGACACTGAAGCTTTCCTT.

A remark on this clone: This clone may be a read error of a much larger clone one base away. Since the CDR3 does not end with the conserved phenylalanine or tryptophan, this likely comes from a read error. The chain couples TRBV12-3 or TRBV12-4 to TRBJ2-1; weak D call: TRBD1 (5 bases). This CDR3 contains 12 residues. Trimming took off 6 bases at V and 7 bases at J, with 10 bases between the two ends. In DNA form, the CDR3 reads TGTGCCAGCAGAGGGGTGCAGAATGAGCAGTTCCTC. This gives the protein CASRGVQNEQFL.

The chain's CDR3 is CATSTLLGLAHEQYF. DNA of the CDR3: TGTGCCACCAGCACACTGTTGGGACTAGCTCACGAGCAGTACTTC. The chain is built from TRBV15 and TRBJ2-7, with TRBD2 matching 9 bases. Germline lookup yields CDR1 LNHNV and CDR2 YYDKDF (reference sequence). This CDR3 is built from 15 residues. V shed 4 bases, J shed 5 bases, and the junction held 9 bases outside the gene matches.